This passage covers 27 T cell receptor beta chains from one sample sequenced in a study of OX40 agonist ivuxolimab in advanced cancers. Here immunoSEQ multiplex PCR was the method, and the copy in TCRdb shows in-frame clones only, minus some. The top ten clones hold more than 0.15% of a sample with around 100,000 clones, 90% of them seen once. The sample consisted of CD4+ or CD8+ T cells sorted from blood, taken in a trial of the OX40 agonist ivuxolimab. These receptors all stem from an adult with an advanced solid tumor such as melanoma, head and neck, liver or kidney cancer.

On this clone: Additional DNA sequences in this sample encode the identical CDR3. V is TRBV5-6 and J is TRBJ2-7; 10 bases are shared with TRBD1. Germline loops: CDR1 SGHDT, CDR2 YYEEEE. CDR3 length equals 15 residues. Losses at the gene ends were 2 bases for V and 3 bases for J; bases not matched to a gene: 5. CDR3 in amino acids: CASSLSGTGDYEQYF. In DNA, the CDR3 is TGTGCCAGCAGCTTATCCGGGACAGGGGACTACGAGCAGTACTTC.

This sequence joins TRBV5-4 and TRBJ2-2; 9 nucleotides agree with TRBD2. The V gene end was trimmed by 0 bases and the J gene end by 7 bases; junction bases not matched to a gene: 4. The CDR3 covers 15 residues. Per the germline V gene, CDR1 is SGHNT and CDR2 is YYREEE (reference sequence). CDR3 nucleotide sequence: TGTGCCAGCAGCTTGGGGTTAGCGGGAGTCGGGGAGCTGTTTTTT. This gives the protein CASSLGLAGVGELFF. The full variable domain, completed using reference TRBV5-4 and TRBJ2-2, is ETGVTQSPTHLIKTRGQQVTLRCSSQSGHNTVSWYQQALGQGPQFIFQYYREEENGRGNFPPRFSGLQFPNYSSELNVNALELDDSALYLCASSLGLAGVGELFFGEGSRLTVL.

The chain carries TRBV18 and TRBJ2-1, with 13 nucleotides matching TRBD2. The germline gives CDR1 KGHSH, CDR2 LQKENI. V lost 2 bases to trimming and J lost 7 bases; unmatched junction nucleotides: 5. This CDR3 spans 16 amino acids. This CDR3 is CASSPGTSGIMNEQFF. DNA of the CDR3: TGTGCCAGCTCACCAGGGACTAGCGGGATAATGAATGAGCAGTTCTTC.

About this clone itself: The junction departs from the called germline gene at one end, perhaps through a read error. The chain recombines TRBV6-1 with TRBJ2-3; 10 bases map to TRBD1. This CDR3 spans 15 amino acids. Germline V gene sequence: CDR1 MNHNS, CDR2 SASEGT. The CDR3 region is CASSEGGQGFYTQYF. The DNA of the CDR3 is TGTGCCAGCAGCGAAGGGGGACAGGGGTTTTATACGCAGTATTTT.

The rearrangement links TRBV4-1 to TRBJ2-2; possibly TRBD2 for D (5 bases). The germline V gene has CDR1 MGHRA and CDR2 YSYEKL. V was trimmed by 4 bases and J by 9 bases, leaving 21 bases between them. This CDR3 is 16 amino acids long. CDR3 bases: TGCGCCAGCAGCCCGCTAGGACGGCGGGTAGTATGGGAGCTGTTTTTT. Its protein product is CASSPLGRRVVWELFF.

The genes are TRBV19 and TRBJ2-7; 11 positions agree with TRBD1. Germline CDR1 reads LNHDA; CDR2 reads SQIVND (reference sequence). This CDR3 spans 15 amino acids. V was clipped by 1 base and J by 5 bases; unmatched bases: 4. The CDR3 here is CASSIARTGGNEQYF. CDR3 DNA: TGTGCCAGTAGTATAGCACGGACAGGGGGCAACGAGCAGTACTTC.

The chain employs TRBV5-4 and TRBJ1-2; D is possibly TRBD1 (5 bases). Germline V gene sequence: CDR1 SGHNT, CDR2 YYREEE (reference sequence). CDR3 length equals 15 residues. V was pared by 3 bases and J by 2 bases, with 14 bases between. The CDR3 sequence: CASSSPGRKNYGYTF. The CDR3 DNA reads as TGTGCCAGCAGCTCCCCGGGACGGAAGAACTATGGCTACACCTTC.

This clone was seen a single time. The J gene is TRBJ2-5, the V gene TRBV18; unclear D gene. Between the trimmed V and J ends, which lost 3 bases and 5 bases, there was a span of 13 bases. Germline lookup yields CDR1 KGHSH and CDR2 LQKENI. The CDR3 loop spans 14 amino acids. This CDR3 reads CASSPSILGETQYF. The CDR3 nucleotides read TGTGCCAGCTCACCTTCCATATTAGGGGAGACCCAGTACTTC.

The J gene is TRBJ1-4, the V gene TRBV5-4; 8 bases line up with TRBD1. Germline V gene data show CDR1 as SGHNT and CDR2 as YYREEE (reference sequence). This CDR3 is built from 16 residues. V shed 0 bases and J 8 bases; nucleotides not matched to a gene: 9. This chain's CDR3 is CASSLEGGTGLEKLFF. The DNA of the CDR3 is TGTGCCAGCAGCTTGGAGGGGGGGACAGGCCTCGAAAAACTGTTTTTT.

The chain has TRBV9 and TRBJ2-1; no clear D gene. CDR1 is SGDLS and CDR2 is YYNGEE in the germline V gene. The CDR3 is 15 residues long. V was shortened by 4 bases and J by 5 bases, with 16 bases between the two germline ends. The CDR3 DNA reads as TGTGCCAGCAGCCTCGGCCGTGAGGTCCACAATGAGCAGTTCTTC. Residues: CASSLGREVHNEQFF.

CDR3 protein: CASSTSTTGELFF. DNA for the CDR3: TGCGCCAGCAGCACTAGTACAACCGGGGAGCTGTTTTTT. The rearrangement joins TRBV5-1 to TRBJ2-2, with D possibly TRBD2 on 5 matching bases. The germline gives CDR1 SGHRS, CDR2 YFSETQ. Trimming stripped 4 bases from V and 5 bases from J, with 9 bases between. This CDR3 region has 13 residues.

The chain has TRBV6-1 and TRBJ2-7; 7 positions agree with TRBD2. CDR1 MNHNS and CDR2 SASEGT come from the germline V gene. This CDR3 region has 14 residues. Trimming at V came to 6 bases and at J to 0 bases, leaving 5 bases not matched to a gene. The CDR3 region has the DNA TGTGCCAGCAGCGTCGGACTAGACTCCTACGAGCAGTACTTC. Translating gives CASSVGLDSYEQYF.

V and J are TRBV14 and TRBJ2-1, with 12 bases fitting TRBD2. Germline-derived CDR1 and CDR2 are SGHDN and FVKESK. The CDR3 has 17 amino acids. V was pared by 0 bases and J by 6 bases, with 6 bases of the junction left unmatched. CDR3 residues: CASSQDVGLAGFNEQFF. The CDR3 bases are TGTGCCAGCAGCCAAGACGTGGGACTAGCGGGTTTCAATGAGCAGTTCTTC.

The chain employs TRBV11-1 and TRBJ2-5; D is possibly TRBD2 (6 bases). Germline V gene data show CDR1 as SGHAT and CDR2 as FQDESV (reference sequence). This CDR3 region has 16 residues. Trimming removed 3 bases at V and 0 bases at J, with 14 bases between. This chain's CDR3 is CASSFGQGGYQETQYF. As DNA, the CDR3 is TGTGCCAGCAGCTTCGGGCAAGGAGGGTACCAAGAGACCCAGTACTTC. Using reference TRBV11-1 and TRBJ2-5 for the parts outside the CDR3, the full variable domain is EAEVAQSPRYKITEKSQAVAFWCDPISGHATLYWYRQILGQGPELLVQFQDESVVDDSQLPKDRFSAERLKGVDSTLKIQPAELGDSAMYLCASSFGQGGYQETQYFGPGTRLLVL.

This rearrangement joins TRBV2 to TRBJ1-1; D may be TRBD1 (5 bases). The CDR3 totals 16 residues. Germline lookup yields CDR1 SNHLY and CDR2 FYNNEI. V was pared by 3 bases and J by 1 base, with 15 bases between. The CDR3 bases are TGTGCCAGCAGTGATGACGGGGCAGGGCGGAACACTGAAGCTTTCTTT. This gives the protein CASSDDGAGRNTEAFF.

The V call is TRBV4-1, the J call TRBJ1-2; D unresolved. The CDR3 is made up of 14 amino acids. Germline CDR1 reads MGHRA; CDR2 reads YSYEKL. V dropped 0 bases and J dropped 6 bases, with 11 bases sitting between them. CDR3 loop: CASSQDLISDGYTF. Here the CDR3 DNA reads TGCGCCAGCAGCCAAGATCTGATCTCCGATGGCTACACCTTC.

V usage is TRBV18 and J usage is TRBJ2-1; D is unresolved. The CDR3 has 15 residues. Trimming removed 2 bases at V and 0 bases at J, with 8 bases between. Germline V lookup: CDR1 KGHSH, CDR2 LQKENI. The CDR3 here is CASSPTSRSYNEQFF. In DNA, the CDR3 is TGTGCCAGCTCACCAACTTCCCGCTCCTACAATGAGCAGTTCTTC.

J is TRBJ2-3 and V is TRBV19; the D gene is possibly TRBD1 (5 bases). The CDR3 has 14 residues. Per the germline V gene, CDR1 is LNHDA and CDR2 is SQIVND (reference sequence). The V and J ends lost 6 bases and 2 bases respectively, with 12 bases between them. CDR3 DNA sequence: TGTGCCAGTAGGGGGCTAGGGTACACAGATACGCAGTATTTT. This gives the protein CASRGLGYTDTQYF.

The gene calls are TRBV19 and TRBJ1-5; D is ambiguous. The CDR3 extends over 14 amino acids. Trimming took off 3 bases at V and 5 bases at J, with 11 bases between the two ends. Germline V CDR1 and CDR2: LNHDA, SQIVND (reference sequence). The CDR3 region is CASSMATSDQPQHF. In DNA form, the CDR3 reads TGTGCCAGTAGTATGGCTACAAGCGATCAGCCCCAGCATTTT.

This chain links TRBV28 with TRBJ2-7; D might be TRBD2 (7 bases). Deletions cut 11 bases from V and 2 bases from J, with 13 bases between. The CDR3 is 12 amino acids. CDR1 and CDR2 (germline): MDHEN, SYDVKM. DNA for the CDR3: TGTGCCGGGGGGGCTGGAACCTACGAGCAGTACTTC. Protein sequence: CAGGAGTYEQYF.

This chain links TRBV18 with TRBJ1-1; 9 bases align to TRBD1. After removal of 6 bases from V and 1 base from J, the junction contained 3 bases not matched to a gene. The CDR3 contains 14 residues. The germline V gene encodes CDR1 KGHSH and CDR2 LQKENI. Written as DNA, the CDR3 is TGTGCCAGCTCCCGACAGGGGGGGAACACTGAAGCTTTCTTT. This sequence encodes CASSRQGGNTEAFF.

CDR3 in amino acids: CSVEVALAGAGELFF. In nucleotides, the CDR3 is TGCAGCGTTGAAGTGGCGCTAGCGGGAGCCGGGGAGCTGTTTTTT. The chain joins TRBV29-1 to TRBJ2-2; 10 bases agree with TRBD2. The CDR3 consists of 15 residues. The trim removed 1 base at V and 6 bases at J, leaving 5 bases unmatched. CDR1 and CDR2 from the germline V gene are SQVTM and ANQGSEA.

The chain joins TRBV7-6 to TRBJ2-1; no definite D call. The CDR3 has 14 amino acids. The V end lost 2 bases, the J end lost 13 bases, and 18 bases lay between the germline ends. Germline V gives CDR1 SGHVS, CDR2 FNYEAQ. For the CDR3, the DNA is TGTGCCAGCAGCTTACAGGCCGGCGGCGAAACACAGTTCTTC. It yields the protein CASSLQAGGETQFF.

The V gene is TRBV18, the J gene TRBJ2-3; 8 bases map to TRBD2. Germline V lookup: CDR1 KGHSH, CDR2 LQKENI. The junction had 5 bases not matched to a gene; V was cut back by 2 bases and J by 4 bases. The CDR3 runs 15 residues. CDR3 bases: TGTGCCAGCTCACCAAAAGCGGGAGTAGCAGATACGCAGTATTTT. This translates into CASSPKAGVADTQYF.

The chain links TRBV5-1 to TRBJ2-7; weak D call: TRBD1 (6 bases). Germline values: CDR1 SGHRS, CDR2 YFSETQ. The ends were cut back, 4 bases at V and 5 bases at J, with 19 bases in the middle. This CDR3 spans 15 amino acids. Here the CDR3 reads CASSVTGYPTHEQYF. The DNA for the CDR3 is TGCGCCAGCAGCGTAACAGGGTACCCTACCCACGAGCAGTACTTC.

Only one count was recorded for this clone. The J gene is TRBJ1-3, the V gene TRBV14; D is uncertain. The V end lost 4 bases, the J end lost 4 bases, and 17 bases lay between the germline ends. The length of the CDR3 is 16 residues. The germline CDR1 and CDR2 sequences are SGHDN and FVKESK. For the CDR3, the DNA is TGTGCCAGCAGCCTAGCTGACCTCGGCTTCGGAAACACCATATATTTT. It codes for CASSLADLGFGNTIYF.

V usage is TRBV27 and J usage is TRBJ1-5; D unresolved. The CDR3 extends over 13 amino acids. Trimming shortened V by 2 bases and J by 9 bases, and 11 bases separated the two germline ends. Germline V lookup: CDR1 MNHEY, CDR2 SMNVEV (reference sequence). CDR3 amino acids: CASSLRGTSPQHF. In DNA, the CDR3 is TGTGCCAGCAGTTTACGCGGAACTTCGCCCCAGCATTTT.